A selection of T cell receptor beta chains follows, all from one sample in a study of CXCR3-negative and CXCR3-positive naive CD8 T cells. Reprocessing the 5' RACE reads, TCRdb reports a single entry for every CDR3 protein and omits DNA. The specimen's table records 65,000 to 85,000 distinct CDR3 sequences. The sequenced material came from naive CXCR3- CD8+ T cells from blood. These receptor sequences come from a human donor in good health. Some clones in this sample may be carry-over from other donors' samples. Both conserved end residues are part of each CDR3. Fields, in order: J gene, V gene, CDR3 protein.

j_call: TRBJ2-3; v_call: TRBV27; cdr3_aa: CASRTTSGRFDTQYF
j_call: TRBJ2-1; v_call: TRBV4-2; cdr3_aa: CASSQEGYRPYNEQFF
j_call: TRBJ2-1; v_call: TRBV2; cdr3_aa: CASSESLAGGYNEQFF
j_call: TRBJ2-7; v_call: TRBV19; cdr3_aa: CASSIPGSYEQYF
j_call: TRBJ2-7; v_call: TRBV28; cdr3_aa: CASSLAGWSSYEQYF
j_call: TRBJ2-3; v_call: TRBV11-2; cdr3_aa: CASSYSGSSTDTQYF
j_call: TRBJ2-1; v_call: TRBV4-3; cdr3_aa: CASSQELELAGGKVFF
j_call: TRBJ2-7; v_call: TRBV7-9; cdr3_aa: CASSPGTARGEQYF
j_call: TRBJ1-2; v_call: TRBV5-1; cdr3_aa: CASSLDPHRATYGYTF
j_call: TRBJ2-3; v_call: TRBV29-1; cdr3_aa: CSVETGDTDTQYF
j_call: TRBJ1-1; v_call: TRBV12-3/TRBV12-4; cdr3_aa: CASRYGQGPEAFF
j_call: TRBJ2-3; v_call: TRBV6-4; cdr3_aa: CASSDSRGADTQYF
j_call: TRBJ2-1; v_call: TRBV5-1; cdr3_aa: CASSSSGGGNEQFF
j_call: TRBJ1-1; v_call: TRBV15; cdr3_aa: CATSSRALNTEAFF
j_call: TRBJ2-5; v_call: TRBV12-3/TRBV12-4; cdr3_aa: CAKKRDRQETQYF
j_call: TRBJ2-4; v_call: TRBV20-1; cdr3_aa: CSARDLSPHIQYF
j_call: TRBJ2-1; v_call: TRBV5-1; cdr3_aa: CASAAGLAGDEQFF
j_call: TRBJ2-7; v_call: TRBV5-4; cdr3_aa: CASSLGLAKYEQYF
j_call: TRBJ1-6; v_call: TRBV6-5; cdr3_aa: CASSYLDNDNSPLHF
j_call: TRBJ2-3; v_call: TRBV19; cdr3_aa: CASSMRLAGWDTQYF
j_call: TRBJ1-2; v_call: TRBV19; cdr3_aa: CASSYPTSHYGYTF
j_call: TRBJ2-7; v_call: TRBV18; cdr3_aa: CASSPQDRAYRYEQYF
j_call: TRBJ2-7; v_call: TRBV29-1; cdr3_aa: CSASVSSYEQYF
j_call: TRBJ1-1; v_call: TRBV29-1; cdr3_aa: CSVGQVPTGTEAFF
j_call: TRBJ2-1; v_call: TRBV20-1; cdr3_aa: CSARGLADNHEQFF
j_call: TRBJ2-7; v_call: TRBV7-2; cdr3_aa: CASSLDRSRFSEQYF
j_call: TRBJ2-1; v_call: TRBV6-2/TRBV6-3; cdr3_aa: CASSPPSGGYNEQFF
j_call: TRBJ2-7; v_call: TRBV28; cdr3_aa: CASSATGTASYEQYF
j_call: TRBJ2-3; v_call: TRBV5-4; cdr3_aa: CASSRGLDTQYF
j_call: TRBJ2-2; v_call: TRBV7-3; cdr3_aa: CASSLMGQPNTGELFF
j_call: TRBJ1-1; v_call: TRBV27; cdr3_aa: CASSPYPGATEAFF
j_call: TRBJ2-7; v_call: TRBV7-9; cdr3_aa: CAGAADPYEQYF
j_call: TRBJ2-7; v_call: TRBV7-9; cdr3_aa: CASSPPTSGSPYEQYF
j_call: TRBJ2-7; v_call: TRBV7-8; cdr3_aa: CASSLASFSEQYF
j_call: TRBJ2-1; v_call: TRBV7-2; cdr3_aa: CASSQHLSGRFYNEQFF
j_call: TRBJ2-2; v_call: TRBV20-1; cdr3_aa: CSALNTGELFF
j_call: TRBJ2-3; v_call: TRBV15; cdr3_aa: CATSPGSRPQYF
j_call: TRBJ1-5; v_call: TRBV2; cdr3_aa: CASSEFNQPQHF
j_call: TRBJ2-7; v_call: TRBV12-3/TRBV12-4; cdr3_aa: CASSFRADYYEQYF
j_call: TRBJ2-7; v_call: TRBV7-2; cdr3_aa: CASSLGLYGGISYEQYF